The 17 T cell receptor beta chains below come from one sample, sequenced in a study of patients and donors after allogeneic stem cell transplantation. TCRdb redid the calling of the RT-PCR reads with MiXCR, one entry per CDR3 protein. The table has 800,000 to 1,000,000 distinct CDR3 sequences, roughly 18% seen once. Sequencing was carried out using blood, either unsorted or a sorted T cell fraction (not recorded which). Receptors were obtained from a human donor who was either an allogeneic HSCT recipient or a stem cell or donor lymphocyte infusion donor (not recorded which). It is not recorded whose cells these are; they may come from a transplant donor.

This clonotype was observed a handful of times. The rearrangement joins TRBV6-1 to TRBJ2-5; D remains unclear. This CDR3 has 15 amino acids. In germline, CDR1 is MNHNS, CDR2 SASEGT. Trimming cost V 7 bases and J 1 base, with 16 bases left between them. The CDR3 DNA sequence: TGTGCCAGCATGATATGGAACGGTGCCCAAGAGACCCAGTACTTC. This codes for CASMIWNGAQETQYF.

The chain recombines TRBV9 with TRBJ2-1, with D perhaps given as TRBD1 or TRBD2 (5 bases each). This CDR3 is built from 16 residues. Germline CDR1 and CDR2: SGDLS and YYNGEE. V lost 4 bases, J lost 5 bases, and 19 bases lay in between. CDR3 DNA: TGTGCCAGCAGCCCCCGTGGCTCTAGCAGGGACAATGAGCAGTTCTTC. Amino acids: CASSPRGSSRDNEQFF.

CDR3 coding DNA: TGCGCCAGCAGCCGTGGGGACAGGGGTGAGCAGTACTTC. It specifies CASSRGDRGEQYF. V gene TRBV5-1 combines with J gene TRBJ2-7; 10 positions agree with TRBD1. The length of the CDR3 is 13 residues. The germline V gene encodes CDR1 SGHRS and CDR2 YFSETQ. Trimming removed 4 bases from V and 7 bases from J; junction bases left unmatched: 5. Full variable domain (outside the CDR3, taken from reference TRBV5-1 and TRBJ2-7): KAGVTQTPRYLIKTRGQQVTLSCSPISGHRSVSWYQQTPGQGLQFLFEYFSETQRNKGNFPGRFSGRQFSNSRSEMNVSTLELGDSALYLCASSRGDRGEQYFGPGTRLTVT.

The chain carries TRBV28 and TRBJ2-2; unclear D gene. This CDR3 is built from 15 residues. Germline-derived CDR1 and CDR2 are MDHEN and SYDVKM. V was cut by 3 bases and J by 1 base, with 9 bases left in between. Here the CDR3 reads CASSFIVGNTGELFF. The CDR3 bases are TGTGCCAGCAGTTTTATAGTGGGGAACACCGGGGAGCTGTTTTTT.

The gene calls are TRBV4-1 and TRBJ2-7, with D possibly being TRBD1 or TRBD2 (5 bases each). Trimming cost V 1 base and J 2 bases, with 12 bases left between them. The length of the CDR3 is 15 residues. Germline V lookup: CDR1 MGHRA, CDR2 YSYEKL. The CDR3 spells CASSQAGTQAYEQYF. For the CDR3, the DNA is TGCGCCAGCAGCCAAGCCGGGACGCAGGCCTACGAGCAGTACTTC.

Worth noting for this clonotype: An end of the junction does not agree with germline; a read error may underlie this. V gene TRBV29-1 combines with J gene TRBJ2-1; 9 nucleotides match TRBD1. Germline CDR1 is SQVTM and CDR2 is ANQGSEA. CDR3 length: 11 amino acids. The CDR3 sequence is CSVVRTGVSLF. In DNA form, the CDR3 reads TGCAGCGTGGTCCGGACAGGGGTGTCACTCTTC.

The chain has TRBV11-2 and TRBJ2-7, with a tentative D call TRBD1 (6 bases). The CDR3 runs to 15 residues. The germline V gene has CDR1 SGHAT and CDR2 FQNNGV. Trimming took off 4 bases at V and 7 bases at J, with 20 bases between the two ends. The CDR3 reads CASSSLQGFFGEQYF. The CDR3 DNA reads TGTGCCAGCAGCTCCCTACAGGGATTCTTTGGAGAGCAGTACTTC.

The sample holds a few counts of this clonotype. CDR3 sequence (DNA): TGTGCCAGCAGCTTAGCGCGTGAAGGACAGGGCGTATTGGCTAGTGAAGCTTTCTTT. As protein: CASSLAREGQGVLASEAFF. V is TRBV11-1 and J is TRBJ1-1; 8 bases agree with TRBD1. In germline, CDR1 is SGHAT, CDR2 FQDESV (reference sequence). The CDR3 length is 19 residues. Losses at the gene ends were 0 bases for V and 7 bases for J; bases not matched to a gene: 19.

The DNA for the CDR3 is TGCGCCAGCAGCTTTAGTAGGCCCGGGGCCAACGTCCTGACTTTC. Its translation is CASSFSRPGANVLTF. The rearrangement joins TRBV5-1 to TRBJ2-6; D is undetermined. Germline CDR1 reads SGHRS; CDR2 reads YFSETQ. Trimming took off 2 bases at V and 4 bases at J, with 10 bases between the two ends. This CDR3 has 15 residues.

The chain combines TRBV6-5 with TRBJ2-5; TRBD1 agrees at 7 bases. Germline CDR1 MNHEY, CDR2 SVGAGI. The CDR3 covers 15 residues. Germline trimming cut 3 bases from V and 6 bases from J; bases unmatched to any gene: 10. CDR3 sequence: CASSYEGRGKKTQYF. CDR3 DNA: TGTGCCAGCAGTTATGAAGGCAGGGGGAAAAAGACCCAGTACTTC.

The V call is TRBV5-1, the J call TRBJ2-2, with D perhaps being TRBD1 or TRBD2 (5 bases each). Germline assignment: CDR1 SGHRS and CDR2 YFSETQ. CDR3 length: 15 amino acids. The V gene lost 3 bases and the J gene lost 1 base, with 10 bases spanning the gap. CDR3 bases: TGCGCCAGCAGCTATGAGGGGTGGAACACCGGGGAGCTGTTTTTT. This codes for CASSYEGWNTGELFF.

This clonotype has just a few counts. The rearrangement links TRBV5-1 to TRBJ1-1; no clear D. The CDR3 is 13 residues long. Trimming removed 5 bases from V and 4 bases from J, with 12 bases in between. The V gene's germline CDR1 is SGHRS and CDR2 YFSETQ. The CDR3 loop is CASSFVVGTEAFF. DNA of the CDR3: TGCGCCAGCAGTTTCGTGGTGGGCACTGAAGCTTTCTTT.

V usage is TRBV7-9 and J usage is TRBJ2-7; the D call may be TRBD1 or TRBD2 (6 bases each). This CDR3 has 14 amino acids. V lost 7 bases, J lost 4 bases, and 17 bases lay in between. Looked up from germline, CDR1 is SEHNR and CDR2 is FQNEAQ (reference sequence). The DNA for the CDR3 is TGTGCCAGCACCCTTGGCGGGACATCATACGAGCAGTACTTC. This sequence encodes CASTLGGTSYEQYF.

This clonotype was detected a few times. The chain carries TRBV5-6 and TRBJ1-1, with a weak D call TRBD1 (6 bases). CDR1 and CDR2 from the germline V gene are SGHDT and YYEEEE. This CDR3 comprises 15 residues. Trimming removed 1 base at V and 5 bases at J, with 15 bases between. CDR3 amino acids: CASSLREGGRTEAFF. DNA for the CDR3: TGTGCCAGCAGCTTGCGGGAGGGGGGTCGGACTGAAGCTTTCTTT.

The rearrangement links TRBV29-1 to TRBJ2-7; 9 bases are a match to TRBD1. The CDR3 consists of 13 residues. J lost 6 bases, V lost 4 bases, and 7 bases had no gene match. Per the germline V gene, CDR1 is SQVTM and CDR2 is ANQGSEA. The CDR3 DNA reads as TGCAGCGTTGGGGACAGGGTACCTGGCGAGCAGTACTTC. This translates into CSVGDRVPGEQYF.

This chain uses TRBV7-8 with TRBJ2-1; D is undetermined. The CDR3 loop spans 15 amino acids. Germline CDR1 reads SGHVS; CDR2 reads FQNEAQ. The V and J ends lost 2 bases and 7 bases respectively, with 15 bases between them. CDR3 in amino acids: CASSLPAHIQNEQFF. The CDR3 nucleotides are TGTGCCAGCAGCTTACCGGCCCATATCCAGAATGAGCAGTTCTTC.

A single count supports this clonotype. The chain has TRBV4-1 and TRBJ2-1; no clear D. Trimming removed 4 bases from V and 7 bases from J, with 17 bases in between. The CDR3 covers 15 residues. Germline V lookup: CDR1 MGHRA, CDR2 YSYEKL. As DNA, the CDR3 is TGCGCCAGCAGCCCTACCGGGCCACTGGGAAATGAGCAGTTCTTC. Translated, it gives CASSPTGPLGNEQFF.